This T cell receptor (beta chain) was captured by sequencing in a study of T cells after somatic rescue of genetic block. Clones were read by immunoSEQ multiplex PCR, and TCRdb kept only the in-frame ones, dropping some. The sample yields roughly 120,000 clones, 80% to 95% seen once. Unmatched junction bases numbered 7, after V lost 1 base and J lost 3 bases. Germline CDR1 SGHTA, CDR2 FQGTGA. There are 18 residues in the CDR3. Sequenced sample: peripheral blood mononuclear cells (PBMCs). This TCR derives from a woman between 18 and 29 years old. This rearrangement joins TRBV7-3 to TRBJ2-3; 13 bases match TRBD2. The DNA for the CDR3 is TGTGCCAGCAGCTTAATGACTAGCGGGGGGCCGGAGACAGATACGCAGTATTTT. The encoded protein is CASSLMTSGGPETDTQYF.